A single sample gave rise to the 7 T cell receptor beta chains below, sequenced in a study of T cell responses to AZD1222 COVID-19 vaccine. Data came from immunoSEQ multiplex PCR; TCRdb stores just in-frame clones and leaves some out. The table includes some 150,000 clones, around 91% detected once. The sample here was peripheral blood, taken on day 0 of AZD1222 vaccination. These TCRs come from an adult in good health.

A single count supports this clone. The rearrangement uses TRBV12-5 and TRBJ2-1, with D possibly matching TRBD2 (5 bases). Germline loops: CDR1 LGHNT, CDR2 FRNRAP. Trimming removed 3 bases from V and 7 bases from J, with 22 bases in between. This CDR3 contains 17 residues. The chain's CDR3 is CASGFRGFGSGTNEQFF. As DNA, the CDR3 is TGTGCTAGTGGTTTCCGGGGTTTCGGATCGGGCACGAATGAGCAGTTCTTC.

J is TRBJ2-1 and V is TRBV6-2 or TRBV6-3; 8 nucleotides align to TRBD2. The CDR3 has 14 residues. J was trimmed by 4 bases and V by 6 bases; bases with no gene match: 5. Germline V lookup: CDR1 MNHEY, CDR2 SVGEGT. CDR3 loop: CASSGTSAYNEQFF. The CDR3 nucleotides read TGTGCCAGCAGCGGGACTAGTGCTTACAATGAGCAGTTCTTC.

This clone was seen more than once but under ten times. The chain recombines TRBV4-1 with TRBJ1-2, with D possibly matching TRBD1 (6 bases). CDR1 MGHRA and CDR2 YSYEKL come from the germline V gene. V lost 4 bases, J lost 3 bases, and 15 bases lay in between. The CDR3 totals 15 residues. CDR3 loop: CASSRTARPDYGYTF. In DNA form, the CDR3 reads TGCGCCAGCAGCCGGACAGCCCGTCCGGACTATGGCTACACCTTC.

The CDR3 reads CASSVAVASTDTQYF. The DNA for the CDR3 is TGTGCCAGCAGCGTAGCGGTAGCTAGCACAGATACGCAGTATTTT. The rearrangement uses TRBV9 and TRBJ2-3; D is unresolved. Germline loops: CDR1 SGDLS, CDR2 YYNGEE. CDR3 length equals 15 residues. The ends were cut back, 0 bases at V and 0 bases at J, with 8 bases in the middle.

This chain joins TRBV4-3 and TRBJ2-3; 11 bases agree with TRBD2. J was trimmed by 5 bases and V by 4 bases; bases with no gene match: 8. The CDR3 loop spans 16 amino acids. The germline CDR1 and CDR2 sequences are LGHNA and YSLEER. DNA for the CDR3: TGCGCCAGCAGCCGTATAGCGGGGGGGCTGTTAGATACGCAGTATTTT. Translated, it gives CASSRIAGGLLDTQYF.

This clone was seen just once. This CDR3 is CASSPPDREGTEAFF. Written as DNA, the CDR3 is TGTGCCAGCTCACCACCGGACAGGGAGGGCACTGAAGCTTTCTTT. The chain has TRBV18 and TRBJ1-1, with 8 bases identical to TRBD1. Germline CDR1 KGHSH, CDR2 LQKENI. The trim removed 0 bases at V and 4 bases at J, leaving 4 bases unmatched. The CDR3 consists of 15 residues.

This clone was seen once. The chain uses TRBV20-1 and TRBJ2-7, with D perhaps being TRBD1 or TRBD2 (5 bases each). Germline V gives CDR1 DFQATT, CDR2 SNEGSKA (reference sequence). V lost 5 bases, J lost 6 bases, and 11 bases lay in between. The CDR3 covers 11 residues. The CDR3 here is CSAEVGTEQYF. CDR3 DNA: TGCAGTGCTGAAGTAGGGACCGAGCAGTACTTC.